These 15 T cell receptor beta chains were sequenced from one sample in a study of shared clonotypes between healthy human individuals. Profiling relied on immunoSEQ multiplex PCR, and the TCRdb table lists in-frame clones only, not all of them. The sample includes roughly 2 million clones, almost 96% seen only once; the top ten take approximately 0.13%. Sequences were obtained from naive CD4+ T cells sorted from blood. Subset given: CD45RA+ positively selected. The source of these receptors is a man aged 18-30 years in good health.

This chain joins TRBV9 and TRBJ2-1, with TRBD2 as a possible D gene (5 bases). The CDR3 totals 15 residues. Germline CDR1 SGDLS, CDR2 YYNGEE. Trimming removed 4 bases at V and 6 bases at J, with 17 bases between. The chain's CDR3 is CASSLQRVWTNEQFF. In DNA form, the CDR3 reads TGTGCCAGCAGCCTACAGAGGGTGTGGACCAATGAGCAGTTCTTC. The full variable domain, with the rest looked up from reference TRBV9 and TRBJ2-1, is DSGVTQTPKHLITATGQRVTLRCSPRSGDLSVYWYQQSLDQGLQFLIQYYNGEERAKGNILERFSAQQFPDLHSELNLSSLELGDSALYFCASSLQRVWTNEQFFGPGTRLTVL.

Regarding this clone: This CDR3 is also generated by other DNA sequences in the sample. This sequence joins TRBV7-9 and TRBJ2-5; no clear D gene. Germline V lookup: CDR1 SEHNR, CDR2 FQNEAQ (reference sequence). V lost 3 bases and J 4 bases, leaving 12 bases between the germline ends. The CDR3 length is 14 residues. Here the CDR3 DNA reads TGTGCCAGCAGCTTGACTTCTGGCGGAGAGACCCAGTACTTC. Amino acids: CASSLTSGGETQYF.

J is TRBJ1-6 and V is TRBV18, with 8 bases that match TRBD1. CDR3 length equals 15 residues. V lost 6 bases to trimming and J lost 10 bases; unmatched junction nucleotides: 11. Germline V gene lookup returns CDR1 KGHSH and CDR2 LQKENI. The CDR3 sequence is CASSNRGMVESPLHF. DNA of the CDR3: TGTGCCAGCTCGAACAGGGGGATGGTGGAATCACCCCTCCACTTT.

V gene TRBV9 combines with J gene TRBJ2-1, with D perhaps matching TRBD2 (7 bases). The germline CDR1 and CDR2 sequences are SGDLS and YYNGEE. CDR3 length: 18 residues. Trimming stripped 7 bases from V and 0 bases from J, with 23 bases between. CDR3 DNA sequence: TGTGCCAGCGGAAGGTTGGGGGCTAGCGGCCTCTCCTACAATGAGCAGTTCTTC. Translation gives CASGRLGASGLSYNEQFF. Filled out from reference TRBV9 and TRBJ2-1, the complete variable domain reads DSGVTQTPKHLITATGQRVTLRCSPRSGDLSVYWYQQSLDQGLQFLIQYYNGEERAKGNILERFSAQQFPDLHSELNLSSLELGDSALYFCASGRLGASGLSYNEQFFGPGTRLTVL.

This CDR3 reads CAITASADSGTQYF. Here the CDR3 DNA reads TGTGCCATCACGGCTAGCGCGGATTCCGGTACGCAGTATTTT. The rearrangement uses TRBV10-3 and TRBJ2-3, with D maybe TRBD2 (6 bases). Germline V gene sequence: CDR1 ENHRY, CDR2 SYGVKD. CDR3 length: 14 residues. V was trimmed by 7 bases and J by 8 bases, leaving 19 bases between them.

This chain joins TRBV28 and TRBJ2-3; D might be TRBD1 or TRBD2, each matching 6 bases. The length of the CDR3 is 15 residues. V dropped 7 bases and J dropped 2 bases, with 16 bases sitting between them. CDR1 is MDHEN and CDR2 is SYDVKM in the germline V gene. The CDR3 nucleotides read TGTGCCAGCAATTCACCCGGGGGCCTCACAGATACGCAGTATTTT. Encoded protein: CASNSPGGLTDTQYF.

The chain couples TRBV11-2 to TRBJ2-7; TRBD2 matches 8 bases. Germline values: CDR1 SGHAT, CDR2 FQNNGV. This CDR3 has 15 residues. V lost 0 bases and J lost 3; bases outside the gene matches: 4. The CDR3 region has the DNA TGTGCCAGCAGCTTAGAACCGGGAGGGGGCTACGAGCAGTACTTC. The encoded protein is CASSLEPGGGYEQYF.

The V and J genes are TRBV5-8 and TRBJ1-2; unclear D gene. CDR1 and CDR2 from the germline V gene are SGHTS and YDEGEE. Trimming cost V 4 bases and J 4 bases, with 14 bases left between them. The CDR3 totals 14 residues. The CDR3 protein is CASSPGPAGYGYTF. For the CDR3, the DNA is TGTGCCAGCAGCCCTGGACCAGCGGGCTATGGCTACACCTTC. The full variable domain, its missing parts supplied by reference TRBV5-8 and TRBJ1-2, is EAGVTQSPTHLIKTRGQQATLRCSPISGHTSVYWYQQALGLGLQFLLWYDEGEERNRGNFPPRFSGRQFPNYSSELNVNALELEDSALYLCASSPGPAGYGYTFGSGTRLTVV.

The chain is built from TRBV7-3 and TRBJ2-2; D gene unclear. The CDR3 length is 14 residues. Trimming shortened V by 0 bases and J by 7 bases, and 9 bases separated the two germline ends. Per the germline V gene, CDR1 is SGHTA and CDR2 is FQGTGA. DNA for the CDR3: TGTGCCAGCAGCTTAACAGGCCTTGGCGGGGAGCTGTTTTTT. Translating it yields CASSLTGLGGELFF.

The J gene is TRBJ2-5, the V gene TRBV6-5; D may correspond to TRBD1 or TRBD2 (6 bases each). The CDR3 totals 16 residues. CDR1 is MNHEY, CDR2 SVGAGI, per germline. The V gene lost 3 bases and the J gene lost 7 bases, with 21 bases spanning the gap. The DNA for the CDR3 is TGTGCCAGCAGTTATTCGAACCAGGGGCCAGCGGGGACCCAGTACTTC. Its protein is CASSYSNQGPAGTQYF.

The CDR3 coding sequence is TGCGCCAGCAGCCTTGGGCCTATAGAGAACTATGGCTACACCTTC. It specifies CASSLGPIENYGYTF. The chain is built from TRBV5-1 and TRBJ1-2; D not resolved. V was cut by 4 bases and J by 2 bases, with 15 bases left in between. CDR3 length: 15 amino acids. Per germline, CDR1 SGHRS and CDR2 YFSETQ.

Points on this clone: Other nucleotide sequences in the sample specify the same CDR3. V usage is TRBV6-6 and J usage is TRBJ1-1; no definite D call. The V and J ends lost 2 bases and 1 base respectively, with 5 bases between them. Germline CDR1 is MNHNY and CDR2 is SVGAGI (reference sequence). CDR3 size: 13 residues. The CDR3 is CASSYGENTEAFF. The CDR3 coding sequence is TGTGCCAGCAGTTACGGTGAGAACACTGAAGCTTTCTTT.

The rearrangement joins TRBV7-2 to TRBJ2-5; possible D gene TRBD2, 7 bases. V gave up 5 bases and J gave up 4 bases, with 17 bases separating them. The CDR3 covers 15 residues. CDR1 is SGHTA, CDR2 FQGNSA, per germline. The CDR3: CASSRLGGGGETQYF. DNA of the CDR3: TGTGCCAGCAGCCGATTAGGGGGGGGAGGAGAGACCCAGTACTTC.

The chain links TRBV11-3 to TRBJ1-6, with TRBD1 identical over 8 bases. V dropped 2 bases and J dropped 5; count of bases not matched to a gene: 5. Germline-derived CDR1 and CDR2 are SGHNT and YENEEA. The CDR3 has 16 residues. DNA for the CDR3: TGTGCCAGCAGCTTAACAGCACAGGGGGATAATTCACCCCTCCACTTT. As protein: CASSLTAQGDNSPLHF.

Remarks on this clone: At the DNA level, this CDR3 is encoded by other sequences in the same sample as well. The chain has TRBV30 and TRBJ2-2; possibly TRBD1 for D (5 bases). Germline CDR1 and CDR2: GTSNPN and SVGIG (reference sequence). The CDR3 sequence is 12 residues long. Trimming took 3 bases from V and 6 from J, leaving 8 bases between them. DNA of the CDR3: TGTGCCTGGAGGGAAGGGGCCGGGGAGCTGTTTTTT. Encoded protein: CAWREGAGELFF. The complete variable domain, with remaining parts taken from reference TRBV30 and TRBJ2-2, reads SQTIHQWPATLVQPVGSPLSLECTVEGTSNPNLYWYRQAAGRGLQLLFYSVGIGQISSEVPQNLSASRPQDRQFILSSKKLLLSDSGFYLCAWREGAGELFFGEGSRLTVL.